The rows below give T cell receptor beta chains drawn from one sample of a study of shared clonotypes between healthy human individuals. Sequenced by immunoSEQ multiplex PCR; TCRdb stores in-frame clones only, minus some. Of about 680,000 clones in the sample, about 91% were seen once. The sample taken for sequencing was naive CD8+ T cells sorted from blood. The receptors originated from a man under 40 in good health. Both conserved end residues are part of each CDR3. Each record gives: CDR3 DNA, CDR3 protein, J gene, V gene, clone size, D gene. D genes are given only for firm matches. Some rows have no size entry. The others give once, few or many, or a class for an expanded clone.

CDR3nt: TGTGCCAGCAGCTTAGGGGCAGGGGTTGAAAAACTGTTTTTT
CDR3aa: CASSLGAGVEKLFF
j_gene: TRBJ1-4
v_gene: TRBV7-8
abundance: -
d_gene: -

CDR3nt: TGTGCCACGGCCTACACGTCAGACACTGAAGCTTTCTTT
CDR3aa: CATAYTSDTEAFF
j_gene: TRBJ1-1
v_gene: TRBV15
abundance: -
d_gene: -

CDR3nt: TGCGCCAGCAGCTCAGGGCTAGTAGCAGATACGCAGTATTTT
CDR3aa: CASSSGLVADTQYF
j_gene: TRBJ2-3
v_gene: TRBV5-1
abundance: -
d_gene: -

CDR3nt: TGTGCCAGCAGTGTCCCTAGCGGGGAGGAGACGAACACCGGGGAGCTGTTTTTT
CDR3aa: CASSVPSGEETNTGELFF
j_gene: TRBJ2-2
v_gene: TRBV2
abundance: -
d_gene: TRBD2

CDR3nt: TGCAGCGTTGAAGGCCGTAGCGGAAGCTCCTACAATGAGCAGTTCTTC
CDR3aa: CSVEGRSGSSYNEQFF
j_gene: TRBJ2-1
v_gene: TRBV29-1
abundance: once
d_gene: -

CDR3nt: TGTGCCAGCAGTCAGTGGAACACTGAAGCTTTCTTT
CDR3aa: CASSQWNTEAFF
j_gene: TRBJ1-1
v_gene: TRBV25-1
abundance: -
d_gene: -

CDR3nt: TGCGCCAGCAGCTTGGTATCGGGCACAGATACGCAGTATTTT
CDR3aa: CASSLVSGTDTQYF
j_gene: TRBJ2-3
v_gene: TRBV5-1
abundance: -
d_gene: -

CDR3nt: TGTGCCAGCAGCTGGGACTTATACGAGCAGTACTTC
CDR3aa: CASSWDLYEQYF
j_gene: TRBJ2-7
v_gene: TRBV11-2
abundance: -
d_gene: -

CDR3nt: TGCGCCAGCAGCTTGGAATCCTCGCCCCTCTACGAGCAGTACTTC
CDR3aa: CASSLESSPLYEQYF
j_gene: TRBJ2-7
v_gene: TRBV5-1
abundance: once
d_gene: -

CDR3nt: TGTGCCAGCAGCCCTCGAGGGACTTACGAGCAGTACTTC
CDR3aa: CASSPRGTYEQYF
j_gene: TRBJ2-7
v_gene: TRBV5-6
abundance: -
d_gene: -

CDR3nt: TGTGCCAGCAGCCAATATAGAAGCTCCTACGAGCAGTACTTC
CDR3aa: CASSQYRSSYEQYF
j_gene: TRBJ2-7
v_gene: TRBV14
abundance: -
d_gene: -

CDR3nt: TGTGCCAGCAGCTTGTTATCGGGAGGGTCCAATGAGCAGTTCTTC
CDR3aa: CASSLLSGGSNEQFF
j_gene: TRBJ2-1
v_gene: TRBV5-6
abundance: -
d_gene: TRBD2

CDR3nt: TGCGCCAGCAGCCAAGTGGGGGGGACAGTTCGCTCGGTACACGGGGAGCTGTTTTTT
CDR3aa: CASSQVGGTVRSVHGELFF
j_gene: TRBJ2-2
v_gene: TRBV4-3
abundance: once
d_gene: -

CDR3nt: TGTGCCAGCAGTTTATTCGGACTAGCGGGAGTCCAGTTCTTC
CDR3aa: CASSLFGLAGVQFF
j_gene: TRBJ2-1
v_gene: TRBV28
abundance: -
d_gene: TRBD2

CDR3nt: TGTGCCAGCAGCCCGGAACCGGGACATCCCTACGAGCAGTACTTC
CDR3aa: CASSPEPGHPYEQYF
j_gene: TRBJ2-7
v_gene: TRBV6-1
abundance: once
d_gene: -

CDR3nt: TGTGCCAGCAGCGGGGAAGAGGTTGATACGCAGTATTTT
CDR3aa: CASSGEEVDTQYF
j_gene: TRBJ2-3
v_gene: TRBV9
abundance: -
d_gene: -

CDR3nt: TGTGCCAGCAGTGTGCCGGCAGGGGCCCCGGACGAGCAGTACTTC
CDR3aa: CASSVPAGAPDEQYF
j_gene: TRBJ2-7
v_gene: TRBV6-1
abundance: -
d_gene: -

CDR3nt: TGCGCCAGCAGCGTAAAGTTTAGCGGGAGAAACACAGATACGCAGTATTTT
CDR3aa: CASSVKFSGRNTDTQYF
j_gene: TRBJ2-3
v_gene: TRBV5-1
abundance: -
d_gene: TRBD2

CDR3nt: TGTGCCTGGGCCAAAGACACGTCCTACGAGCAGTACTTC
CDR3aa: CAWAKDTSYEQYF
j_gene: TRBJ2-7
v_gene: TRBV30
abundance: -
d_gene: -

CDR3nt: TGTGCCAGCGGGATGACAGGGGGCGAATTTAGCAATCAGCCCCAGCATTTT
CDR3aa: CASGMTGGEFSNQPQHF
j_gene: TRBJ1-5
v_gene: TRBV27
abundance: -
d_gene: TRBD1

CDR3nt: TGTGCCAGCAGCTTAACTGGGAGAACAGATACGCAGTATTTT
CDR3aa: CASSLTGRTDTQYF
j_gene: TRBJ2-3
v_gene: TRBV7-2
abundance: -
d_gene: -

CDR3nt: TGTGCCAGCAGCGTAGGGGGACAGGCCTACGAGCAGTACTTC
CDR3aa: CASSVGGQAYEQYF
j_gene: TRBJ2-7
v_gene: TRBV9
abundance: once
d_gene: TRBD1

CDR3nt: TGTGCCAGCAGCGTAGACGGGAACCAAGAGACCCAGTACTTC
CDR3aa: CASSVDGNQETQYF
j_gene: TRBJ2-5
v_gene: TRBV9
abundance: -
d_gene: -

CDR3nt: TGCAGCGTTGATCCGGGGGGTCAGGGCCCCTATGGCTACACCTTC
CDR3aa: CSVDPGGQGPYGYTF
j_gene: TRBJ1-2
v_gene: TRBV29-1
abundance: -
d_gene: -

CDR3nt: TGCGCCAGCAGCTGGACAGGAACTAGCACAGATACGCAGTATTTT
CDR3aa: CASSWTGTSTDTQYF
j_gene: TRBJ2-3
v_gene: TRBV5-1
abundance: -
d_gene: TRBD1

CDR3nt: TGTGCCAGCAGCGTCCAGATCGGTTACAATGAGCAGTTCTTC
CDR3aa: CASSVQIGYNEQFF
j_gene: TRBJ2-1
v_gene: TRBV9
abundance: -
d_gene: -